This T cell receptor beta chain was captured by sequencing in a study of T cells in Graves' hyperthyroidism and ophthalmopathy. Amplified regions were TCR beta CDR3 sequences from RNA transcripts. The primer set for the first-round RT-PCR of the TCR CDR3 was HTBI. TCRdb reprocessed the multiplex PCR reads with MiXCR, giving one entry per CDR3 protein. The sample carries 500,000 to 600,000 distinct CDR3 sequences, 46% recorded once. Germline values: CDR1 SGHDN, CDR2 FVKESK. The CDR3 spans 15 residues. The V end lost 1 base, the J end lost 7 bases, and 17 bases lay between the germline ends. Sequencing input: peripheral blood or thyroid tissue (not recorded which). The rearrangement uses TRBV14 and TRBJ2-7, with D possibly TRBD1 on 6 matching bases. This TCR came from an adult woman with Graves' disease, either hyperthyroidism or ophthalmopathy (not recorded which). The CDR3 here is CASSQVVGAKREQYF. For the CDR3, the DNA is TGTGCCAGCAGCCAAGTTGTGGGGGCAAAGAGAGAGCAGTACTTC.